This is a list of T cell receptor beta chains from one sample in a study of blood T cell repertoires in COVID-19. Sequenced by immunoSEQ multiplex PCR; TCRdb stores in-frame clones only, minus some. This sample has about 220,000 clones; about 85% occur once, and the top ten carry around 2.9%. Material: peripheral blood. The receptors come from a man between 45 and 60 years old who had recovered from COVID-19. CDR3s include the opening cysteine and the closing phenylalanine or tryptophan. D genes are given only for firm matches. For some rows the clone size is stated as once, few or many, or as a class when expanded; others skip it.

clone size,J gene,D gene,V gene,CDR3 DNA,CDR3 protein
once,TRBJ2-7,TRBD2,TRBV4-1,TGCGCCAGCAGCCAAGATCCGCGGGAGCCCCATTACGAGCAGTACTTC,CASSQDPREPHYEQYF
NA,TRBJ2-3,NA,TRBV5-5,TGTGCCAGCAGCTTGGCCTCCACAGATACGCAGTATTTT,CASSLASTDTQYF
NA,TRBJ2-3,TRBD2,TRBV24-1,TGTGCCACCAGTGGCCCGACTAGCGGGGATAGCACAGATACGCAGTATTTT,CATSGPTSGDSTDTQYF
NA,TRBJ2-7,NA,TRBV5-6,TGTGCCAGCAGTTTAGTTTCGGGGGACGCGCAGTACTTC,CASSLVSGDAQYF
NA,TRBJ2-1,NA,TRBV7-2,TGTGCCAGCCGACTCAACCGGGGCTCCTACAATGAGCAGTTCTTC,CASRLNRGSYNEQFF
few,TRBJ2-7,TRBD1,TRBV5-1,TGCGCCAGCAACCCCGGGACAGGGGCCGACGAGCAGTACTTC,CASNPGTGADEQYF
few,TRBJ2-7,TRBD2,TRBV10-3,TGTGCCATCAGTGATCTAGCGGGAGCCAACGAGCAGTACTTC,CAISDLAGANEQYF
NA,TRBJ2-2,TRBD1,TRBV2,TGTGCCAGCAGAACCGACAGGGCGAACACCGGGGAGCTGTTTTTT,CASRTDRANTGELFF
few,TRBJ1-6,NA,TRBV7-9,TGTGCCAGCAGCTACAGAGAATCTAATTCACCCCTCCACTTT,CASSYRESNSPLHF
NA,TRBJ1-5,TRBD1,TRBV5-4,TGTGCCAGCAGCTCCGACAGGGGGGATCAGCCCCAGCATTTT,CASSSDRGDQPQHF
NA,TRBJ1-6,NA,TRBV7-9,TGTGCCAGCAGCCGATGGGAGGGGGGCGGTTCACCCCTCCACTTT,CASSRWEGGGSPLHF
NA,TRBJ2-7,TRBD2,TRBV19,TGTGCCAGTAGGACCCTAGCGGAAAGCTCCTACGAGCAGTACTTC,CASRTLAESSYEQYF
NA,TRBJ2-3,TRBD1,TRBV5-4,TGTGCCAGCAGCCCGGACAGGGCCGCAGATACGCAGTATTTT,CASSPDRAADTQYF
NA,TRBJ2-2,TRBD1,TRBV5-1,TGCGCCAGCAGCCACACAATTTCGGACAGGGGTTACACCGGGGAGCTGTTTTTT,CASSHTISDRGYTGELFF
NA,TRBJ2-2,TRBD1,TRBV27,TGTGCCAGCAGCTTACTTACCGGGACAGCTAAAACCGGGGAGCTGTTTTTT,CASSLLTGTAKTGELFF
NA,TRBJ2-6,NA,TRBV5-1,TGCGCCAGCAGCTTGGCGCAGGGAGGACTGGCTGGGGCCAACGTCCTGACTTTC,CASSLAQGGLAGANVLTF
NA,TRBJ2-3,TRBD2,TRBV5-1,TGCGCCAGCAGCTTCACTGAGGGGGGCGGGAGGGCCGGAGATACGCAGTATTTT,CASSFTEGGGRAGDTQYF
NA,TRBJ2-1,TRBD1,TRBV5-6,TGTGCCAGCAGCTTGAAACAGGGGTTATACAATGAGCAGTTCTTC,CASSLKQGLYNEQFF
NA,TRBJ2-6,NA,TRBV5-4,TGTGCCAGCAGCCTCCCGCAGGCTGTAAAGGGGCCTGGGGCCAACGTCCTGACTTTC,CASSLPQAVKGPGANVLTF
NA,TRBJ2-3,TRBD2,TRBV19,TGTGCCAGTAGTATTCGGAGGGAGGGCCGCGGGACAGATACGCAGTATTTT,CASSIRREGRGTDTQYF
NA,TRBJ1-1,NA,TRBV7-2,TGTGCCAGCAGCTCGCTAGGGCGCTCGGGATTCTCTGAAGCTTTCTTT,CASSSLGRSGFSEAFF
NA,TRBJ1-6,NA,TRBV10-3,TGTGCCATCAGTGAAGGGCAGGGGAATTCACCCCTCCACTTT,CAISEGQGNSPLHF
NA,TRBJ2-7,TRBD1,TRBV27,TGTGCCAGCAGTTTAACCAGGACAGGGGGCCGGTACGAGCAGTACTTC,CASSLTRTGGRYEQYF
NA,TRBJ2-1,TRBD2,TRBV7-8,TGTGCCAGCAGCCTGGGGGGGACCCCTATTTCTCCGCAGTTCTTC,CASSLGGTPISPQFF
NA,TRBJ2-3,NA,TRBV5-6,TGTGCCAGCAGCTTGTTTGGTCAGGGGAGCACAGATACGCAGTATTTT,CASSLFGQGSTDTQYF
NA,TRBJ1-2,TRBD1,TRBV27,TGTGCCAGCAGTAAACAGGGGCGGCCTAACTATGGCTACACCTTC,CASSKQGRPNYGYTF
NA,TRBJ1-5,TRBD1,TRBV19,TGTGCCAGTCTCAAGGGGGCAGATAGCAATCAGCCCCAGCATTTT,CASLKGADSNQPQHF
NA,TRBJ2-1,TRBD2,TRBV28,TGTGCCAGCAACGCCCCGTTAGCGGGGGTAGTTTCCTACAATGAGCAGTTCTTC,CASNAPLAGVVSYNEQFF
NA,TRBJ2-5,NA,TRBV18,TGTGCCAGCAGACCGCAGGGCCAGAAAGGGACCCAGTACTTC,CASRPQGQKGTQYF
NA,TRBJ1-6,TRBD1,TRBV27,TGTGCCAGTAGACAGGGCGGGAATTCACCCCTCCACTTT,CASRQGGNSPLHF
once,TRBJ2-3,NA,TRBV28,TGTGCCAGCAGTCACCCGAAAGCGGCGGGGTACACGCAGTATTTT,CASSHPKAAGYTQYF
NA,TRBJ2-1,TRBD1,TRBV7-9,TGTGCCAGCAGGCCGGACAGGGAGGAGCAGTTCTTC,CASRPDREEQFF
NA,TRBJ1-6,NA,TRBV9,TGTGCCAGCAGCGTAGTCGGGGATCCTACTTCACCCCTCCACTTT,CASSVVGDPTSPLHF